This T cell receptor (beta chain) was profiled in a study of blood T cell repertoires in COVID-19. V was trimmed by 5 bases and J by 4 bases, leaving 17 bases between them. The CDR3 contains 15 residues. CDR1 MNHEY and CDR2 SVGEGT come from the germline V gene. Sequencing used immunoSEQ multiplex PCR; TCRdb keeps in-frame clones, though not all of them. This table holds under 200,000 clones, 82% found once. Donors were grouped by their self-reported clinical history. The chain carries TRBV6-2 or TRBV6-3 and TRBJ1-2, with D possibly matching TRBD1 (6 bases). This receptor was identified in a woman in her sixties or seventies with acute COVID-19. The specimen was PBMCs or T cells enriched from blood (not recorded which). The CDR3 loop is CASSGRGGAVYGYTF. DNA of the CDR3: TGTGCCAGCAGTGGCCGTGGGGGGGCCGTCTATGGCTACACCTTC.